Sequencing of this TCR beta chain was carried out in a study of OX40 agonist ivuxolimab in advanced cancers. About the research overall: Patients achieving partial responses numbered three: one hepatocellular carcinoma case and two cutaneous melanoma cases.

The data were produced by immunoSEQ multiplex PCR, yet TCRdb's version contains in-frame clones alone and is incomplete. The data show about 54,000 clones, about 81% seen once. As regards this clone: What it binds is not known.

The CDR3 contains 15 residues. V lost 5 bases and J lost 9; bases outside the gene matches: 9. The germline V gene has CDR1 SGHVS and CDR2 FNYEAQ. Study-wide points: More expanded clones were seen, on average, in CD8+ T cells than in CD4+. At doses 0.1 to 3.0 mg/kg, CD4+ and CD8+ clones expanded.

The receptor comes from an adult with an advanced solid tumor such as melanoma, head and neck, liver or kidney cancer. The sequencing used CD4+ or CD8+ T cells sorted from blood, collected in a trial of the OX40 agonist ivuxolimab. The chain is built from TRBV7-6 and TRBJ2-1, with 11 positions matching TRBD1. The CDR3 nucleotides read TGTGCCAGCAGCGCGCCGGACAGGGGGCTGGGTGAGCAGTTCTTC. As protein: CASSAPDRGLGEQFF.